Reported below is one T cell receptor (beta chain). These data belong to a study of OX40 agonist ivuxolimab in advanced cancers. Profiling relied on immunoSEQ multiplex PCR, and the TCRdb table lists in-frame clones only, not all of them. The table includes about 70,000 clones, roughly 86% detected once. This CDR3 has 12 residues. With 3 bases removed from V and 6 bases from J, the gap between germline ends came to 9 bases. Germline CDR1 and CDR2: MGHRA and YSYEKL. This sample comprised CD4+ or CD8+ T cells sorted from blood, obtained in a trial of the OX40 agonist ivuxolimab. This clonotype originated in an adult with an advanced solid tumor such as melanoma, head and neck, liver or kidney cancer. The chain has TRBV4-1 and TRBJ2-7; the D is unclear. The CDR3 sequence: CASSHGIGEQYF. For the CDR3, the DNA is TGCGCCAGCAGCCATGGTATAGGCGAGCAGTACTTC.